This T cell receptor (beta chain) was captured in a study of cytomegalovirus exposure and HLA in healthy donors. Germline V gives CDR1 WSHSY, CDR2 SAAADI. V lost 6 bases and J lost 4, with 7 bases in between. This CDR3 region has 11 residues. Sequencing was performed with immunoSEQ multiplex PCR; in TCRdb, only in-frame clones are kept and a portion is missing. The sample yields about 160,000 clones, around four fifths seen once. Study results and limitations: Subsequent analysis revealed that first-cohort TCR clusters tended to co-occur in the 130 or so validation repertoires.

This clone was counted a single time. Its antigen is currently unknown. Specimen: PBMCs. The chain combines TRBV10-2 with TRBJ2-7; D may be TRBD2 (6 bases). The TCR originated in a man between 25 and 39 years old in good health and CMV-seropositive. CDR3 sequence (DNA): TGCGCCAGCAGGGGGGGATACGAGCAGTACTTC. Protein product: CASRGGYEQYF.